The 16 T cell receptor beta chains in this list originate from one sample, sequenced in a study of beta chain features in type 1 diabetes. Study-level results: All four CD4+ subsets from Type 1 diabetes patients carried moderately but significantly shorter TCRB CDR3s.

These receptors have no known antigen. TCRB transcripts that were expressed got sequenced, as all of the isolated RNA had been reverse transcribed. Sequencing was performed with immunoSEQ multiplex PCR; in TCRdb, only in-frame clones are kept and a portion is missing. Of 250,000 to 350,000 clones in the sample, 14% were seen once. The sequencing sample was made of naive CD4+ T cells from blood. The source of these receptors is a young man with type 1 diabetes.

J is TRBJ2-7 and V is TRBV4-2; 9 nucleotides line up with TRBD1. Per the germline V gene, CDR1 is LGHNA and CDR2 is YNFKEQ. This CDR3 contains 16 residues. After removal of 4 bases from V and 0 bases from J, the junction contained 7 bases not matched to a gene. The CDR3, as DNA: TGTGCCAGCAGCCCGCTCACGGGACAGGGCTCCTACGAGCAGTACTTC. It specifies CASSPLTGQGSYEQYF.

V usage is TRBV29-1 and J usage is TRBJ2-3, with 14 bases identical to TRBD2. Germline loops: CDR1 SQVTM, CDR2 ANQGSEA. The CDR3 consists of 14 residues. Losses at the gene ends were 8 bases for V and 5 bases for J; bases not matched to a gene: 6. CDR3 sequence (DNA): TGCAGCTCCTCGGGACTAGCGGGAGTAGATACGCAGTATTTT. It encodes CSSSGLAGVDTQYF.

This clone was seen only a few times. V usage is TRBV19 and J usage is TRBJ2-7, with D possibly matching TRBD2 (6 bases). Germline V gene lookup returns CDR1 LNHDA and CDR2 SQIVND (reference sequence). The CDR3 runs 14 residues. V gave up 6 bases and J gave up 7 bases, with 19 bases separating them. The CDR3, as DNA: TGTGCCAGTAGCCCTGGAGGGCCGGTGGGGGAGCAGTACTTC. Protein sequence: CASSPGGPVGEQYF.

This chain connects TRBV5-4 to TRBJ2-7; weak D call: TRBD1 (5 bases). The ends were cut back, 1 base at V and 3 bases at J, with 8 bases in the middle. There are 13 residues in the CDR3. Germline assignment: CDR1 SGHNT and CDR2 YYREEE (reference sequence). CDR3: CASSLSGRYEQYF. The CDR3 region has the DNA TGTGCCAGCAGCTTGTCAGGGCGCTACGAGCAGTACTTC. The complete variable domain, with remaining parts taken from reference TRBV5-4 and TRBJ2-7, reads ETGVTQSPTHLIKTRGQQVTLRCSSQSGHNTVSWYQQALGQGPQFIFQYYREEENGRGNFPPRFSGLQFPNYSSELNVNALELDDSALYLCASSLSGRYEQYFGPGTRLTVT.

This chain links TRBV18 with TRBJ2-1; 13 bases are shared with TRBD2. CDR3 length: 16 amino acids. J gave up 4 bases and V 0 bases, and 0 bases lay outside the gene matches. In germline, CDR1 is KGHSH, CDR2 LQKENI. The CDR3 here is CASSPPTSGRYNEQFF. In DNA form, the CDR3 reads TGTGCCAGCTCACCACCGACTAGCGGGAGGTACAATGAGCAGTTCTTC.

This chain links TRBV4-3 with TRBJ2-7; 8 positions agree with TRBD2. Germline CDR1 and CDR2: LGHNA and YSLEER. The CDR3 length is 14 residues. Trimming at V came to 0 bases and at J to 6 bases, leaving 4 bases not matched to a gene. CDR3 amino acids: CASSQEAGVVEQYF. For the CDR3, the DNA is TGCGCCAGCAGCCAAGAAGCGGGAGTTGTCGAGCAGTACTTC.

The CDR3: CASSVGTGGPRNQPQHF. CDR3 DNA: TGTGCCAGCAGTGTCGGGACAGGGGGACCACGCAATCAGCCCCAGCATTTT. The gene calls are TRBV2 and TRBJ1-5; 11 bases match TRBD1. The CDR3 has 17 amino acids. Germline values: CDR1 SNHLY, CDR2 FYNNEI. With 4 bases clipped from V and 2 bases from J, the junction kept 7 bases outside the gene matches. Full variable domain (missing parts from reference TRBV2 and TRBJ1-5): EPEVTQTPSHQVTQMGQEVILRCVPISNHLYFYWYRQILGQKVEFLVSFYNNEISEKSEIFDDQFSVERPDGSNFTLKIRSTKLEDSAMYFCASSVGTGGPRNQPQHFGDGTRLSIL.

The chain carries TRBV30 and TRBJ2-5, with 9 bases matching TRBD2. Unmatched junction bases numbered 8, after V lost 2 bases and J lost 4 bases. Germline V gene lookup returns CDR1 GTSNPN and CDR2 SVGIG (reference sequence). CDR3 size: 15 residues. CDR3 loop: CAWSSLAGFGETQYF. The CDR3, as DNA: TGTGCCTGGAGTTCGCTAGCGGGATTCGGAGAGACCCAGTACTTC.

The rearrangement joins TRBV29-1 to TRBJ2-1; weak D call: TRBD1 (5 bases). Germline CDR1 and CDR2: SQVTM and ANQGSEA. CDR3 length: 15 residues. With 4 bases removed from V and 5 bases from J, the gap between germline ends came to 18 bases. The CDR3 DNA reads as TGCAGCGTTGGCCGCGCAGGGCCCCTAAACAATGAGCAGTTCTTC. Translating it yields CSVGRAGPLNNEQFF.

The chain is built from TRBV21-1 and TRBJ1-5; the listed D gene, TRBD1, was not tested against the DNA. TRBV21-1 is marked as a pseudogene. CDR3 length: 18 amino acids. The CDR3 bases are TGTGCCAGCAGCAAAGTCCTTGGACAGGGGGCTGGCAATCAGCCCCAGCATTTT. This codes for CASSKVLGQGAGNQPQHF.

This clone was recorded a few times. The chain links TRBV5-4 to TRBJ2-1; a weak D match, TRBD1 (6 bases). Trimming stripped 0 bases from V and 3 bases from J, with 10 bases between. The CDR3 is made up of 15 amino acids. CDR1 and CDR2 from the germline V gene are SGHNT and YYREEE (reference sequence). For the CDR3, the DNA is TGTGCCAGCAGCTTGGCAGGGACAATCTACAATGAGCAGTTCTTC. Its protein product is CASSLAGTIYNEQFF. Full variable domain (outside the CDR3, taken from reference TRBV5-4 and TRBJ2-1): ETGVTQSPTHLIKTRGQQVTLRCSSQSGHNTVSWYQQALGQGPQFIFQYYREEENGRGNFPPRFSGLQFPNYSSELNVNALELDDSALYLCASSLAGTIYNEQFFGPGTRLTVL.

This chain uses TRBV6-5 with TRBJ2-7; D remains ambiguous. Trimming took 0 bases from V and 3 from J, leaving 6 bases between them. Germline V gene sequence: CDR1 MNHEY, CDR2 SVGAGI. The CDR3 runs to 13 residues. CDR3 region: CASSYSSRYEQYF. The CDR3 DNA is TGTGCCAGCAGTTACTCGAGCCGCTACGAGCAGTACTTC.

This clone was seen a few times. The V and J genes are TRBV14 and TRBJ2-5, with 8 bases that match TRBD1. Germline V gives CDR1 SGHDN, CDR2 FVKESK. The ends lost 3 bases at V and 6 bases at J; junction bases unmatched: 12. The CDR3 sequence is 16 residues long. DNA of the CDR3: TGTGCCAGCAGCCAGCCCTTTGGGCAGGGGGCCAAGACCCAGTACTTC. It yields the protein CASSQPFGQGAKTQYF.

This clone appeared a few times. This rearrangement joins TRBV27 to TRBJ1-1, with 9 nucleotides matching TRBD1. Looked up from germline, CDR1 is MNHEY and CDR2 is SMNVEV (reference sequence). V was pared by 5 bases and J by 5 bases, with 6 bases of the junction left unmatched. CDR3 length equals 14 residues. CDR3 sequence (DNA): TGTGCCAGCAGTAGGGACAGGGCAGGAACTGAAGCTTTCTTT. Its protein is CASSRDRAGTEAFF.

This chain joins TRBV29-1 and TRBJ2-1, with 9 nucleotides matching TRBD1. The length of the CDR3 is 14 residues. Germline V CDR1 and CDR2: SQVTM, ANQGSEA. The CDR3 coding sequence is TGCAGAGTGGCGGGACAGGGCTCCTACAATGAGCAGTTCTTC. Translation gives CRVAGQGSYNEQFF.

This clone occurred a few times. The chain joins TRBV15 to TRBJ2-5, with D possibly TRBD2 on 5 matching bases. Germline lookup yields CDR1 LNHNV and CDR2 YYDKDF (reference sequence). Trimming cost V 0 bases and J 12 bases, with 11 bases left between them. The CDR3 consists of 12 residues. CDR3 nucleotides: TGTGCCACCAGCAGAGATTCAACGGGAAAGTACTTC. Translated: CATSRDSTGKYF. Full variable domain (outside the CDR3, taken from reference TRBV15 and TRBJ2-5): DAMVIQNPRYQVTQFGKPVTLSCSQTLNHNVMYWYQQKSSQAPKLLFHYYDKDFNNEADTPDNFQSRRPNTSFCFLDIRSPGLGDTAMYLCATSRDSTGKYFGPGTRLLVL.